This T cell receptor (beta chain) was obtained from a study of cytomegalovirus exposure and HLA in healthy donors. Background on the study: HLA-typed donors were the source of around 80 million unique TCRs, which an early data release held.

Trimming left V 6 bases short and J 2 bases short, with 14 bases between. Germline-derived CDR1 and CDR2 are MDHEN and SYDVKM. The CDR3 length is 15 residues. The PCR ran on 60 Vbeta and 13 Jbeta primers. Methods used by the authors: The authors later counted 65 million to 80 million unique TCR beta chains, about 11 million of them shared. Measured with immunoSEQ multiplex PCR; TCRdb has only the in-frame clones, and not every one. That table furnishes V, J and clone size, whereas the DNA furnished D and trimming. The table includes 200,000 to 250,000 clones, 82% detected once. Notes on the study in general: A later analysis, which compared TCR beta chains of equal frequency, found the HLA-associated ones more clonally expanded.

Regarding this clone: Its antigen is not identified.

The rearrangement joins TRBV28 to TRBJ2-4, with D unresolved. Sequencing used PBMCs. This receptor was obtained from a woman between 35 and 50 years old in good health and CMV-seronegative. The CDR3 sequence is CASRVGYTSKNIQYF. Here the CDR3 DNA reads TGTGCCAGCAGGGTCGGGTATACGTCCAAAAACATTCAGTACTTC.